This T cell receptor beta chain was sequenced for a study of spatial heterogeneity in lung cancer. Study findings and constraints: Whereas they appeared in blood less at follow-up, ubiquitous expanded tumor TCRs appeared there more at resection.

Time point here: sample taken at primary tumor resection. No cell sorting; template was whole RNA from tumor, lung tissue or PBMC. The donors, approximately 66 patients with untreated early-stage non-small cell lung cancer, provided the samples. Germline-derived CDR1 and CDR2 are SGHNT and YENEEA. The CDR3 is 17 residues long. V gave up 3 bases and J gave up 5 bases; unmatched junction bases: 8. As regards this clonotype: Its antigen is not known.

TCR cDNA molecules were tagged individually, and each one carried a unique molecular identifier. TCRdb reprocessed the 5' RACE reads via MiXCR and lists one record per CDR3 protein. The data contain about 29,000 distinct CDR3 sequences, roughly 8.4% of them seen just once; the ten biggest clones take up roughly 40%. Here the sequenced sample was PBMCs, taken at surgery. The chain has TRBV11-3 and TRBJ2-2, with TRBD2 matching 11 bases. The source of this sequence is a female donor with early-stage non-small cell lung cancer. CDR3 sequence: CASSFRPSGRRTGELFF. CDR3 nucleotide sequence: TGTGCCAGCAGCTTTCGGCCTAGCGGGAGGAGAACCGGGGAGCTGTTTTTT.